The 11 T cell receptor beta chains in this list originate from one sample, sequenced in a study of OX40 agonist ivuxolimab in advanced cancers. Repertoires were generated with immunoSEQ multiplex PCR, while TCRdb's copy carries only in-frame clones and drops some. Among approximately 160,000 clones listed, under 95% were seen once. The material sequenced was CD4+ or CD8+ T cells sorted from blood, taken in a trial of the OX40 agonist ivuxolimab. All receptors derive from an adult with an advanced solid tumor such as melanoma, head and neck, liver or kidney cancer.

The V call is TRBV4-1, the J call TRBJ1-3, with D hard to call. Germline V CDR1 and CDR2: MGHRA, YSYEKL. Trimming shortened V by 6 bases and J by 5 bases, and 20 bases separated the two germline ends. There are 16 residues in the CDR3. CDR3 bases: TGCGCCAGCAGGCCAAGCTTTTACAGAGAGAGAAACACCATATATTTT. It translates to CASRPSFYRERNTIYF.

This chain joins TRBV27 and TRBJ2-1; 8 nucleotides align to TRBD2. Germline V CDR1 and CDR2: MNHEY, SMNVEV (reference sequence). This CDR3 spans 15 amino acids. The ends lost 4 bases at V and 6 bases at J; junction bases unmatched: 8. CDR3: CASSSFQTSANEQFF. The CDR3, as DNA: TGTGCCAGCAGTTCGTTCCAGACTAGCGCCAATGAGCAGTTCTTC.

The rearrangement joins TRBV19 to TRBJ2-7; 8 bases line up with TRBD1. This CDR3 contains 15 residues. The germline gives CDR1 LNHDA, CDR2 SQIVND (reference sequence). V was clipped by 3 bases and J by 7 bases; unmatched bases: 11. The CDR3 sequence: CASSIDGQGVWEQYF. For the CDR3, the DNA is TGTGCCAGTAGTATTGACGGACAGGGTGTGTGGGAGCAGTACTTC.

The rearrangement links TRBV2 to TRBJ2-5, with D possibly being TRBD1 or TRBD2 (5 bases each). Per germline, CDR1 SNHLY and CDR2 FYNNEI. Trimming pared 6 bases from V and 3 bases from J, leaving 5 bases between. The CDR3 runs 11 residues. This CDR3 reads CASRGEETQYF. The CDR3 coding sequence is TGTGCCAGCAGGGGGGAAGAGACCCAGTACTTC.

CDR3 nucleotides: TGTGCCAGTAGTATTCAGACAGGGGTCCACGAGCAGTACTTC. This encodes CASSIQTGVHEQYF. V is TRBV19 and J is TRBJ2-5, with 8 nucleotides matching TRBD1. The tail of the sequence fits TRBJ2-7 better, so the J call may be wrong. The CDR3 is 14 residues long. Per germline, CDR1 LNHDA and CDR2 SQIVND (reference sequence).

The CDR3 DNA is TGTGCCAGTAGCCGGGACGAGAATTCACCCCTCCACTTT. Protein: CASSRDENSPLHF. The chain uses TRBV19 and TRBJ1-6; D is perhaps TRBD1 (5 bases). CDR1 is LNHDA and CDR2 is SQIVND in the germline V gene (reference sequence). The CDR3 loop spans 13 amino acids. V was clipped by 6 bases and J by 7 bases, with 10 bases between them.

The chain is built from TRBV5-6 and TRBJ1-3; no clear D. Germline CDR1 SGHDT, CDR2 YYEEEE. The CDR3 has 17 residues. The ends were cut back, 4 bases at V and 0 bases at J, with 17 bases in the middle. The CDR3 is CASSAYLGTSSGNTIYF. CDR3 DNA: TGTGCCAGCAGCGCCTACCTGGGAACAAGCTCTGGAAACACCATATATTTT.

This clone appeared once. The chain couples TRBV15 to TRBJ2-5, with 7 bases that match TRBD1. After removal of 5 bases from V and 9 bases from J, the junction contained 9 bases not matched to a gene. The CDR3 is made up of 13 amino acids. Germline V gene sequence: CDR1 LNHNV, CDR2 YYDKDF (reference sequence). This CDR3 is CATSGRQGEAQYF. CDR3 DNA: TGTGCCACCAGCGGTAGACAGGGTGAGGCCCAGTACTTC.

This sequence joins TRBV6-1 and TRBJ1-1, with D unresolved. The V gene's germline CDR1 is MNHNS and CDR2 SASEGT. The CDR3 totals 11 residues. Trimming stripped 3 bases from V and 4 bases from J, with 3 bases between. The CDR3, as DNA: TGTGCCAGCAGTGATCGCACTGAAGCTTTCTTT. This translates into CASSDRTEAFF.

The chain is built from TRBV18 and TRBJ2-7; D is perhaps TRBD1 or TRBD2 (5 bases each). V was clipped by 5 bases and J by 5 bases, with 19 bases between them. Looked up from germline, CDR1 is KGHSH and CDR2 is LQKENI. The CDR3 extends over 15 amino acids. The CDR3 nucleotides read TGTGCCAGCTCATCTTTTCAGGGACCTACGAACGAGCAGTACTTC. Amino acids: CASSSFQGPTNEQYF.

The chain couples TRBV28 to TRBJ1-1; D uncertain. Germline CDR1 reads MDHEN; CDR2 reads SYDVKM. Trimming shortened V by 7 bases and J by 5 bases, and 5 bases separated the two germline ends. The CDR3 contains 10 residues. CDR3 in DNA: TGTGCCAGCATTGGGACTGAAGCTTTCTTT. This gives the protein CASIGTEAFF.